Sequencing of this T cell receptor (beta chain) was carried out in a study of beta chain features in type 1 diabetes. Turning to this clone: Its antigen is undetermined.

Study-wide points: Type 1 diabetes patients had TCRB CDR3s that were shorter (moderately but significantly so) in all four CD4+ subsets.

Isolated RNA was reverse transcribed in full, so expressed TCRB transcripts were sequenced. Libraries were prepared by immunoSEQ multiplex PCR; TCRdb keeps only in-frame clonotypes and omits some of them. There are hundreds of thousands of clones in the sample; approximately 28% occur only once, and around 0.065% lies in the top ten. The CDR3 is made up of 20 amino acids. This clonotype was sampled from a man between 18 and 35 years old in good health. Sequencing input: naive CD4+ T cells from blood. The chain has TRBV21-1 and TRBJ1-2. TRBV21-1 is noted as a pseudogene. The CDR3 here is CASSKEKYGTGPSTNYGYTF. DNA of the CDR3: TGTGCCAGCAGCAAGGAAAAGTACGGGACCGGGCCAAGTACTAACTATGGCTACACCTTC.